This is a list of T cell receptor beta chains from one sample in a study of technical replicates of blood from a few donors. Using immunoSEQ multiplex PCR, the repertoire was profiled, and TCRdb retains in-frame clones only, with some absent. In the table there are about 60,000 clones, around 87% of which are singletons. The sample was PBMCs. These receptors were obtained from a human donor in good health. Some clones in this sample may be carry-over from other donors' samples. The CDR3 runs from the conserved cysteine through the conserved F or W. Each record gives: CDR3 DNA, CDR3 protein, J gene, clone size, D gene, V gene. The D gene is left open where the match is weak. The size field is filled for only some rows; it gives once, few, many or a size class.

CDR3nt: TGTGCCAGCAGCGTAGAGGGGACTGGCTCCTACGAGCAGTACTTC; CDR3aa: CASSVEGTGSYEQYF; j_gene: TRBJ2-7; abundance: .; d_gene: .; v_gene: TRBV9
CDR3nt: TGTGCCAGCAGTGGCCCAGTTTGGACAGAGAACACTGAAGCTTTCTTT; CDR3aa: CASSGPVWTENTEAFF; j_gene: TRBJ1-1; abundance: .; d_gene: .; v_gene: TRBV6-1
CDR3nt: TGTGCCAGCAGCCGGACGGGAAGCTCTGGAAACACCATATATTTT; CDR3aa: CASSRTGSSGNTIYF; j_gene: TRBJ1-3; abundance: .; d_gene: .; v_gene: TRBV2
CDR3nt: TGCGCCAGCAGCGGACACAGGGGGTCCGTAGATACGCAGTATTTT; CDR3aa: CASSGHRGSVDTQYF; j_gene: TRBJ2-3; abundance: .; d_gene: TRBD1; v_gene: TRBV4-3
CDR3nt: TGTGCCAGCGGATACCCGGGACAGGCTGACGAGCAGTACTTC; CDR3aa: CASGYPGQADEQYF; j_gene: TRBJ2-7; abundance: .; d_gene: TRBD1; v_gene: TRBV4-2
CDR3nt: TGCGCCAGCAGCTTTCGAATCGGGGGCTCTGGGGCCAACGTCCTGACTTTC; CDR3aa: CASSFRIGGSGANVLTF; j_gene: TRBJ2-6; abundance: .; d_gene: .; v_gene: TRBV5-1
CDR3nt: TGTGCCAGCAGCTTAACGTTAGGGGACTCTGAAGCTTTCTTT; CDR3aa: CASSLTLGDSEAFF; j_gene: TRBJ1-1; abundance: once; d_gene: .; v_gene: TRBV7-2
CDR3nt: TGTGCCAGCAGTCGAGCGGGGGATCCCTACGAGCAGTACTTC; CDR3aa: CASSRAGDPYEQYF; j_gene: TRBJ2-7; abundance: .; d_gene: TRBD2; v_gene: TRBV6-5
CDR3nt: TGTGCCAGCAGTGAGAGGACTGCGACAAACACCATATATTTT; CDR3aa: CASSERTATNTIYF; j_gene: TRBJ1-3; abundance: many; d_gene: .; v_gene: TRBV6-1
CDR3nt: TGTGCCAGCAGCTTAGCGTCTCCCTTGACTAGGAAGGTTGATGAGCAGTTCTTC; CDR3aa: CASSLASPLTRKVDEQFF; j_gene: TRBJ2-1; abundance: .; d_gene: .; v_gene: TRBV7-8
CDR3nt: TGTGCCAGCAGCTCCGGGGGTAGCGGGAGACAGTTCTTC; CDR3aa: CASSSGGSGRQFF; j_gene: TRBJ2-1; abundance: .; d_gene: TRBD2; v_gene: TRBV7-2
CDR3nt: TGTGCCAGCAGCTTGAGCGGGGCGGAGACCCAGTACTTC; CDR3aa: CASSLSGAETQYF; j_gene: TRBJ2-5; abundance: once; d_gene: TRBD2; v_gene: TRBV5-4
CDR3nt: TGTGCCAGCAGCCTCCAAGGGACAGGGGAAGAGACCCAGTACTTC; CDR3aa: CASSLQGTGEETQYF; j_gene: TRBJ2-5; abundance: .; d_gene: TRBD1; v_gene: TRBV7-3
CDR3nt: TGTGCCAGCAGTCCGGGGCGGGAGGGCGAGCAGTACTTC; CDR3aa: CASSPGREGEQYF; j_gene: TRBJ2-7; abundance: .; d_gene: TRBD2; v_gene: TRBV5-4
CDR3nt: TGTGCCAGCAGTTCCACGGGAATCCAAGAGACCCAGTACTTC; CDR3aa: CASSSTGIQETQYF; j_gene: TRBJ2-5; abundance: .; d_gene: .; v_gene: TRBV6-5
CDR3nt: TGTGCCAGCAGCCCCCGACTAGCGGGAGTCTACGAGCAGTACTTC; CDR3aa: CASSPRLAGVYEQYF; j_gene: TRBJ2-7; abundance: few; d_gene: TRBD2; v_gene: TRBV9
CDR3nt: TGTGCCAGCAGCTCCTTTATGTCGGAGACCCAGTACTTC; CDR3aa: CASSSFMSETQYF; j_gene: TRBJ2-5; abundance: .; d_gene: .; v_gene: TRBV7-2
CDR3nt: TGTGCCAGCAGCCCAGATGGGGCCCCGAGGTATGGCTACACCTTC; CDR3aa: CASSPDGAPRYGYTF; j_gene: TRBJ1-2; abundance: .; d_gene: .; v_gene: TRBV9
CDR3nt: TGTGCCAGCAGCTCCACGACTAGCGGGGGGGGTGAGCAGTTCTTC; CDR3aa: CASSSTTSGGGEQFF; j_gene: TRBJ2-1; abundance: .; d_gene: TRBD2; v_gene: TRBV5-4
CDR3nt: TGTGCCAGCACCGTAAACCAGGGAGGGGTGAATTCACCCCTCCACTTT; CDR3aa: CASTVNQGGVNSPLHF; j_gene: TRBJ1-6; abundance: .; d_gene: .; v_gene: TRBV13
CDR3nt: TGTGCCAGCAGCGCTACGGGACTAGTGGATTTTTTTGGGACCCAGTACTTC; CDR3aa: CASSATGLVDFFGTQYF; j_gene: TRBJ2-5; abundance: once; d_gene: TRBD2; v_gene: TRBV7-2
CDR3nt: TGTGCCAGCAGTGTACTGGGCGATACGCAGTATTTT; CDR3aa: CASSVLGDTQYF; j_gene: TRBJ2-3; abundance: .; d_gene: .; v_gene: TRBV6-5
CDR3nt: TGTGCCACCAGCGTCCTAGCGGGAGGTGAGCAGTTCTTC; CDR3aa: CATSVLAGGEQFF; j_gene: TRBJ2-1; abundance: .; d_gene: TRBD2; v_gene: TRBV15
CDR3nt: TGTGCCAGCAGCAGGGGGCCTTCTAGCACAGATACGCAGTATTTT; CDR3aa: CASSRGPSSTDTQYF; j_gene: TRBJ2-3; abundance: once; d_gene: TRBD1; v_gene: TRBV5-4
CDR3nt: TGTGCCAGCAGCACGGGACTCCAACCGGCTAATGAAAAACTGTTTTTT; CDR3aa: CASSTGLQPANEKLFF; j_gene: TRBJ1-4; abundance: .; d_gene: .; v_gene: TRBV7-2
CDR3nt: TGCGCCAGCAGCCAAGATAGGCGGGCCCAAGAGACCCAGTACTTC; CDR3aa: CASSQDRRAQETQYF; j_gene: TRBJ2-5; abundance: .; d_gene: .; v_gene: TRBV4-3
CDR3nt: TGTGCCTGGAGTGGGGGGGGAAACACTGAAGCTTTCTTT; CDR3aa: CAWSGGGNTEAFF; j_gene: TRBJ1-1; abundance: .; d_gene: .; v_gene: TRBV30
CDR3nt: TGTGCCAGCAGATACTCTAGCGGGAGGGCCTACAATGAGCAGTTCTTC; CDR3aa: CASRYSSGRAYNEQFF; j_gene: TRBJ2-1; abundance: once; d_gene: TRBD2; v_gene: TRBV6-5
CDR3nt: TGTGCCAGCAGCTTGTTGTTGGACAGCTCCTACGAGCAGTACTTC; CDR3aa: CASSLLLDSSYEQYF; j_gene: TRBJ2-7; abundance: .; d_gene: .; v_gene: TRBV5-8
CDR3nt: TGTGCCGGGGGGAGGGCAGGCACAGATACGCAGTATTTT; CDR3aa: CAGGRAGTDTQYF; j_gene: TRBJ2-3; abundance: .; d_gene: TRBD2; v_gene: TRBV2
CDR3nt: TGTGCCAGCAGCCCGGGACTGTCGGGCGGGGAGCTGTTTTTT; CDR3aa: CASSPGLSGGELFF; j_gene: TRBJ2-2; abundance: few; d_gene: .; v_gene: TRBV11-3
CDR3nt: TGCGCCAGCAGCCAAGAAGGGGAACTAATGAACACTGAAGCTTTCTTT; CDR3aa: CASSQEGELMNTEAFF; j_gene: TRBJ1-1; abundance: .; d_gene: .; v_gene: TRBV4-3
CDR3nt: TGTGCCAGCACTGTCTCTAACTATGGCTACACCTTC; CDR3aa: CASTVSNYGYTF; j_gene: TRBJ1-2; abundance: .; d_gene: .; v_gene: TRBV5-8
CDR3nt: TGTGCCAGCTGGGGACAGGGATATAATTCACCCCTCCACTTT; CDR3aa: CASWGQGYNSPLHF; j_gene: TRBJ1-6; abundance: few; d_gene: TRBD1; v_gene: TRBV4-2
CDR3nt: TGTGCCAGCAGTTACCGGACAGGGGGGACACCCCTCCACTTT; CDR3aa: CASSYRTGGTPLHF; j_gene: TRBJ1-6; abundance: .; d_gene: TRBD1; v_gene: TRBV6-6
CDR3nt: TGTGCCAGCAGCGACAAACAGGGCCTGGAGCAGTACTTC; CDR3aa: CASSDKQGLEQYF; j_gene: TRBJ2-7; abundance: .; d_gene: .; v_gene: TRBV7-8
CDR3nt: TGCGCCAGCAGTGAGCGGACTAGCGGGAGGGAGACCCAGTACTTC; CDR3aa: CASSERTSGRETQYF; j_gene: TRBJ2-5; abundance: .; d_gene: TRBD2; v_gene: TRBV10-1
CDR3nt: TGTGCCAGCAGTTACAGCAGACCTGCGGCTAATGAAAAACTGTTTTTT; CDR3aa: CASSYSRPAANEKLFF; j_gene: TRBJ1-4; abundance: .; d_gene: .; v_gene: TRBV6-5
CDR3nt: TGTGCCAGCAGCTCTCGGACTATCGGCTACGAGCAGTACTTC; CDR3aa: CASSSRTIGYEQYF; j_gene: TRBJ2-7; abundance: .; d_gene: .; v_gene: TRBV11-2
CDR3nt: TGTGCCAGCTCACCCCCGACGGGTGAAGCTTTCTTT; CDR3aa: CASSPPTGEAFF; j_gene: TRBJ1-1; abundance: .; d_gene: .; v_gene: TRBV18
CDR3nt: TGCGCCAGCAGCTTGGCTAGCGGGGGGGCTTTCGTCGGGGAGCTGTTTTTT; CDR3aa: CASSLASGGAFVGELFF; j_gene: TRBJ2-2; abundance: .; d_gene: TRBD2; v_gene: TRBV5-1
CDR3nt: TGTGCCAGCAGTTTAGACGCTAGCGGGGGGGCTGGTACGCAGTATTTT; CDR3aa: CASSLDASGGAGTQYF; j_gene: TRBJ2-3; abundance: .; d_gene: TRBD2; v_gene: TRBV27
CDR3nt: TGTGCCAGCAGTTACTCAAGAGGGTCCCACCTGAGGGAGCAGTACTTC; CDR3aa: CASSYSRGSHLREQYF; j_gene: TRBJ2-7; abundance: .; d_gene: .; v_gene: TRBV6-5
CDR3nt: TGTGCCAGCAGCTCCACGGACAGCTCAGGAGAGGCTTTCTTT; CDR3aa: CASSSTDSSGEAFF; j_gene: TRBJ1-1; abundance: few; d_gene: .; v_gene: TRBV13
CDR3nt: TGCAGCGTTCTGGGACTAGCGGGAGGGCTTTGGTACGAGCAGTACTTC; CDR3aa: CSVLGLAGGLWYEQYF; j_gene: TRBJ2-7; abundance: .; d_gene: TRBD2; v_gene: TRBV29-1
CDR3nt: TGTGCCAGTAGTACACGACAGGGTGGAAACACCATATATTTT; CDR3aa: CASSTRQGGNTIYF; j_gene: TRBJ1-3; abundance: .; d_gene: TRBD1; v_gene: TRBV19
CDR3nt: TGTGCCATCAGTGACGCGCGGGGCCAGGGTCAGCCCCAGCATTTT; CDR3aa: CAISDARGQGQPQHF; j_gene: TRBJ1-5; abundance: .; d_gene: .; v_gene: TRBV10-3
CDR3nt: TGTGCCACCGGACAGGGGTATGGCTACACCTTC; CDR3aa: CATGQGYGYTF; j_gene: TRBJ1-2; abundance: few; d_gene: TRBD1; v_gene: TRBV6-5
CDR3nt: TGTGCCAGCAGCTTAGGACAATACAATGAGCAGTTCTTC; CDR3aa: CASSLGQYNEQFF; j_gene: TRBJ2-1; abundance: .; d_gene: .; v_gene: TRBV5-6
CDR3nt: TGTGCCAGCAGCTGGGGAGACGGCGACTATGGCTACACCTTC; CDR3aa: CASSWGDGDYGYTF; j_gene: TRBJ1-2; abundance: .; d_gene: .; v_gene: TRBV5-4
CDR3nt: TGTGCCAGCAGTTTATCGTGGCCAGGGGGATGGAACACTGAAGCTTTCTTT; CDR3aa: CASSLSWPGGWNTEAFF; j_gene: TRBJ1-1; abundance: .; d_gene: TRBD1; v_gene: TRBV27
CDR3nt: TGTGCCACCAGCAGAGATCCGGGGGGCACCTACGAGCAGTACTTC; CDR3aa: CATSRDPGGTYEQYF; j_gene: TRBJ2-7; abundance: .; d_gene: .; v_gene: TRBV15
CDR3nt: TGTGCCATCAGGGGACAGGGGCATGCGGACATTCAGTACTTC; CDR3aa: CAIRGQGHADIQYF; j_gene: TRBJ2-4; abundance: once; d_gene: TRBD1; v_gene: TRBV10-3
CDR3nt: TGTGCCAGCAGTGTCGACAGGGTTTGGGCTGGCTACACCTTC; CDR3aa: CASSVDRVWAGYTF; j_gene: TRBJ1-2; abundance: once; d_gene: TRBD1; v_gene: TRBV2
CDR3nt: TGTGCCAGCAGAACCCACGAGTTCGATACGCAGTATTTT; CDR3aa: CASRTHEFDTQYF; j_gene: TRBJ2-3; abundance: .; d_gene: .; v_gene: TRBV6-5
CDR3nt: TGTGCCAGCAGCCACGCCCGGGGGGACGGCAAAAACATTCAGTACTTC; CDR3aa: CASSHARGDGKNIQYF; j_gene: TRBJ2-4; abundance: .; d_gene: TRBD2; v_gene: TRBV9
CDR3nt: TGTGCCAGCAGCTTACAGGGAAGCTCCTACAATGAGCAGTTCTTC; CDR3aa: CASSLQGSSYNEQFF; j_gene: TRBJ2-1; abundance: .; d_gene: .; v_gene: TRBV7-9
CDR3nt: TGTGCCAGCAGTAGAACAGAGAACACTGAAGCTTTCTTT; CDR3aa: CASSRTENTEAFF; j_gene: TRBJ1-1; abundance: .; d_gene: .; v_gene: TRBV25-1
CDR3nt: TGTGCCAGCGGGAAGGGGTACCAAGAGACCCAGTACTTC; CDR3aa: CASGKGYQETQYF; j_gene: TRBJ2-5; abundance: .; d_gene: .; v_gene: TRBV9